One sample yielded the 13 T cell receptor beta chains listed below, sequenced in a study of memory CD4+ T cells and cytomegalovirus serostatus. Profiled with immunoSEQ multiplex PCR; TCRdb holds only in-frame clones, not every one. The sample yields 46,000 or so clones, under 80% seen once. Single viable CD3+CD4+CD8-CD45RO+ cells were sorted as the memory CD4+ T cells. Sequenced material: memory CD4+ T cells from blood. The receptors were sampled from an adult in good health and CMV-seronegative.

This chain connects TRBV10-3 to TRBJ1-5; D uncertain. Deletions cut 7 bases from V and 0 bases from J, with 10 bases between. Germline CDR1 and CDR2: ENHRY and SYGVKD. This CDR3 has 14 residues. In DNA form, the CDR3 reads TGTGCCATCAATTCGGGTCATAGCAATCAGCCCCAGCATTTT. Amino acid sequence: CAINSGHSNQPQHF.

This clone came up once. The chain has TRBV19 and TRBJ1-4; tentative D call: TRBD1 (5 bases). CDR1 is LNHDA and CDR2 is SQIVND in the germline V gene (reference sequence). Trimming cost V 6 bases and J 7 bases, with 12 bases left between them. The CDR3 has 13 amino acids. The CDR3 DNA reads TGTGCCAGTAGCCCTCGGGGCACTGAAAAACTGTTTTTT. Translation gives CASSPRGTEKLFF.

This sequence joins TRBV7-2 and TRBJ2-6; D is uncertain. Germline V gene sequence: CDR1 SGHTA, CDR2 FQGNSA. V lost 3 bases to trimming and J lost 0 bases, with 3 bases between them. CDR3 size: 14 residues. The CDR3 reads CASSFGSGANVLTF. The DNA of the CDR3 is TGTGCCAGCAGCTTCGGCTCTGGGGCCAACGTCCTGACTTTC.

The J gene is TRBJ1-2, the V gene TRBV19; D perhaps matches TRBD1 (5 bases). This CDR3 contains 13 residues. Germline V gives CDR1 LNHDA, CDR2 SQIVND (reference sequence). V was cut by 6 bases and J by 7 bases, with 15 bases left in between. The CDR3 protein is CASRTPGPSGYTF. The CDR3 coding sequence is TGTGCCAGTAGGACCCCGGGACCCTCTGGCTACACCTTC. Drawing the rest from reference TRBV19 and TRBJ1-2, the complete variable domain is DGGITQSPKYLFRKEGQNVTLSCEQNLNHDAMYWYRQDPGQGLRLIYYSQIVNDFQKGDIAEGYSVSREKKESFPLTVTSAQKNPTAFYLCASRTPGPSGYTFGSGTRLTVV.

The gene calls are TRBV18 and TRBJ1-1; D unresolved. Trimming shortened V by 3 bases and J by 5 bases, and 16 bases separated the two germline ends. The CDR3 extends over 15 amino acids. Germline V gene lookup returns CDR1 KGHSH and CDR2 LQKENI. CDR3: CASSPIRGGETEAFF. The CDR3 coding sequence is TGTGCCAGCTCACCCATTCGGGGAGGTGAAACTGAAGCTTTCTTT.

The rearrangement joins TRBV5-1 to TRBJ2-7; TRBD1 matches 9 bases. Germline V gives CDR1 SGHRS, CDR2 YFSETQ. This CDR3 spans 13 amino acids. V lost 7 bases to trimming and J lost 12 bases; unmatched junction nucleotides: 14. The DNA of the CDR3 is TGCGCCAGCTCCCTCTTCCGGGACAGGGCTTTGTACTTC. Residues: CASSLFRDRALYF.

For this clone: A read error may produce the germline difference seen at one junction end. Additional DNA sequences in this sample encode the identical CDR3. The V call is TRBV10-3, the J call TRBJ2-5, with D unresolved. The CDR3 has 14 residues. Germline V CDR1 and CDR2: ENHRY, SYGVKD. CDR3 nucleotide sequence: TGTGCTATCAGTGAGTCCGCTAGTTCAGAGACCCAGTACTTC. Protein sequence: CAISESASSETQYF.

The chain links TRBV11-3 to TRBJ2-5, with D possibly matching TRBD2 (5 bases). The CDR3 totals 12 residues. V lost 0 bases, J lost 7 bases, and 6 bases lay in between. The germline V gene has CDR1 SGHNT and CDR2 YENEEA. The CDR3 DNA sequence: TGTGCCAGCAGCTTAGATCGGGGGACCCAGTACTTC. This translates into CASSLDRGTQYF.

The chain has TRBV19 and TRBJ1-1; weak D call: TRBD1 (6 bases). Germline lookup yields CDR1 LNHDA and CDR2 SQIVND (reference sequence). There are 14 residues in the CDR3. The V gene lost 3 bases and the J gene lost 2 bases, with 10 bases spanning the gap. CDR3 in amino acids: CASSIGQKNTEAFF. CDR3 bases: TGTGCCAGTAGTATCGGACAGAAAAACACTGAAGCTTTCTTT.

The CDR3 loop is CASSQGTGAAKNIQYF. In DNA form, the CDR3 reads TGCGCCAGCAGCCAAGGAACGGGGGCGGCCAAAAACATTCAGTACTTC. The rearrangement joins TRBV4-3 to TRBJ2-4; TRBD1 or TRBD2 may be the D gene (6 bases each). Trimming shortened V by 1 base and J by 1 base, and 11 bases separated the two germline ends. The CDR3 has 16 amino acids. Germline lookup yields CDR1 LGHNA and CDR2 YSLEER.

The J gene is TRBJ2-6, the V gene TRBV7-2; D unclear. The CDR3 is 16 residues long. The V gene's germline CDR1 is SGHTA and CDR2 FQGNSA. V shed 5 bases and J shed 0 bases, with 11 bases lying between them. Here the CDR3 DNA reads TGTGCCAGCAGCCCCCGACTCTTCTCTGGGGCCAACGTCCTGACTTTC. It specifies CASSPRLFSGANVLTF.

This clone appeared a single time. This chain joins TRBV7-2 and TRBJ1-6; TRBD1 matches 8 bases. The CDR3 consists of 14 residues. V shed 5 bases and J 13 bases; nucleotides not matched to a gene: 10. CDR1 is SGHTA and CDR2 is FQGNSA in the germline V gene. The CDR3 DNA is TGTGCCAGCAGCCTAACAGGGGGTTTAAGGCCCCTCCACTTT. Translating it yields CASSLTGGLRPLHF. Using reference TRBV7-2 and TRBJ1-6 for the parts outside the CDR3, the full variable domain is GAGVSQSPSNKVTEKGKDVELRCDPISGHTALYWYRQSLGQGLEFLIYFQGNSAPDKSGLPSDRFSAERTGGSVSTLTIQRTQQEDSAVYLCASSLTGGLRPLHFGNGTRLTVT.

The chain combines TRBV5-5 with TRBJ1-2, with TRBD1 identical over 7 bases. Per the germline V gene, CDR1 is SGHKS and CDR2 is YYEKEE (reference sequence). The CDR3 covers 15 residues. V was pared by 4 bases and J by 0 bases, with 6 bases of the junction left unmatched. Here the CDR3 DNA reads TGTGCCAGCAGCCCAGGGGGGGGGACTAACTATGGCTACACCTTC. It is translated as CASSPGGGTNYGYTF.